This record concerns one TCR beta chain sequence. Its antigen is unidentified. Trimming pared 8 bases from V and 1 base from J, leaving 8 bases between. Germline assignment: CDR1 ENHRY and CDR2 SYGVKD. This CDR3 is built from 12 residues. The data were obtained in a study of cytomegalovirus exposure and HLA in healthy donors. Findings of the study overall: Most TCR beta V segments were productive about 90% or about 30% of the time in an earlier analysis. In vitro testing confirmed three CMV-associated chains as specific for CMV antigens.

Healthy bone marrow donors made up the donor group. PCR involved 60 Vbeta and 13 Jbeta primers. Sequencing was performed with immunoSEQ multiplex PCR; in TCRdb, only in-frame clones are kept and a portion is missing. This sample's table reports over 40,000 clones. This chain joins TRBV10-3 and TRBJ1-1, with unresolved D. The sequenced sample consisted of PBMCs. The sequence was obtained from a man aged 25 to 40 in good health and CMV-seronegative. CDR3 in amino acids: CAIRSENTEAFF. The DNA for the CDR3 is TGTGCCATCCGGAGTGAGAACACTGAAGCTTTCTTT.